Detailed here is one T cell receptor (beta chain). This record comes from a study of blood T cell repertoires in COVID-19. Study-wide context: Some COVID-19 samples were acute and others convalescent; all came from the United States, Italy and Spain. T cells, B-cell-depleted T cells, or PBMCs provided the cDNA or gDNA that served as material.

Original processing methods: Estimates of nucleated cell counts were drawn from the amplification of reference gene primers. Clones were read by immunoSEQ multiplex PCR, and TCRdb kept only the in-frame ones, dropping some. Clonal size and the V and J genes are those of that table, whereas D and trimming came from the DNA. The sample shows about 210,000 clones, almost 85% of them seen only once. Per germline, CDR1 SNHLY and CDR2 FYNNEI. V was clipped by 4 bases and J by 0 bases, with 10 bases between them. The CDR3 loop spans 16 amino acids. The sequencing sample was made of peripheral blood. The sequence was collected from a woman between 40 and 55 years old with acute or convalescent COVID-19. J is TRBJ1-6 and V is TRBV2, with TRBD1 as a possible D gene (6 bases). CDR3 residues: CASSATGASYNSPLHF. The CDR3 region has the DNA TGTGCCAGCAGTGCGACAGGAGCCTCCTATAATTCACCCCTCCACTTT.